Sequencing of this T cell receptor (beta chain) was carried out in a study of T cell changes during pregnancy in multiple sclerosis. The germline CDR1 and CDR2 sequences are MDHEN and SYDVKM. This CDR3 has 15 residues. With V trimmed by 4 bases and J by 3 bases, 7 bases remained unmatched. Libraries were prepared by immunoSEQ multiplex PCR; TCRdb keeps only in-frame clonotypes and omits some of them. The data show fewer than 60,000 clones, more than 85% seen once. This chain links TRBV28 with TRBJ2-7; TRBD2 aligns across 9 bases. This sequence originates from a female donor with multiple sclerosis, enrolled in a pregnancy study. The sequencing here drew on CD4+ T cells from peripheral blood mononuclear cells, taken after pregnancy. CDR3 loop: CASSSIGLANYEQYF. The CDR3 region has the DNA TGTGCCAGCAGTTCGATCGGACTAGCGAACTACGAGCAGTACTTC.